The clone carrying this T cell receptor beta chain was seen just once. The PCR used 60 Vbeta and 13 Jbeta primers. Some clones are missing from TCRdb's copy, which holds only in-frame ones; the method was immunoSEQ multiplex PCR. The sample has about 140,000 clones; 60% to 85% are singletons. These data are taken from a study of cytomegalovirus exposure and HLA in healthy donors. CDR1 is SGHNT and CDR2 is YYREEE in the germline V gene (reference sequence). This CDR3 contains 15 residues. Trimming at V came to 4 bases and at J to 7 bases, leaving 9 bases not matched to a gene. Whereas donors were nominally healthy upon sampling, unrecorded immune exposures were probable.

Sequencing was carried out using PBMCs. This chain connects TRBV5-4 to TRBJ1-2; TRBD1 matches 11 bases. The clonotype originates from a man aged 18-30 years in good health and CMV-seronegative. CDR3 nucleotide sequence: TGTGCCAGCAGCATCCGGGACAGGGGGTGGGGTGGCTACACCTTC. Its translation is CASSIRDRGWGGYTF.